These 16 T cell receptor beta chains were all obtained from the same sample, sequenced in a study of cytomegalovirus exposure and HLA in healthy donors (dated by TCRdb to about 2017). The library was produced with the immunoSEQ multiplex PCR assay. TCRdb stores this immuneACCESS table with in-frame sequences only. Part of the clones is absent; in the studies checked, under half of the shortfall reflects unresolved V genes, and no reason is known for the rest. Within this sample are 130,000 to 150,000 clones, with 85% to 90% of them counted one time only. 6.2% of the sample is held by the ten biggest clonotypes. Sequenced input: PBMCs. These receptors were taken from a woman in her 30s in good health and CMV-seropositive.

The J gene is TRBJ2-3, the V gene TRBV5-1; 8 bases fit TRBD2. Germline V lookup: CDR1 SGHRS, CDR2 YFSETQ. This CDR3 spans 15 amino acids. V was pared by 0 bases and J by 5 bases, with 5 bases of the junction left unmatched. The CDR3, as DNA: TGCGCCAGCAGCTTGGGTGGGCTAGCGGGAGATACGCAGTATTTT. Amino acid sequence: CASSLGGLAGDTQYF.

This clone was counted a single time. The rearrangement joins TRBV5-4 to TRBJ2-7, with D tentatively TRBD2 (6 bases). Germline CDR1 SGHNT, CDR2 YYREEE (reference sequence). Trimming removed 2 bases from V and 7 bases from J, with 10 bases in between. CDR3 length: 12 amino acids. The CDR3 nucleotides read TGTGCCAGCAGCTTAAGCGGGTCGGAGCAGTACTTC. Translating it yields CASSLSGSEQYF.

CDR3 nucleotides: TGTGCCACCAGCAGAGAACAAGTGACAGGGCCGAAGGGGCAGTACTTC. This codes for CATSREQVTGPKGQYF. V is TRBV15 and J is TRBJ2-7, with 7 bases aligning to TRBD1. The CDR3 sequence is 16 residues long. V shed 0 bases, J shed 9 bases, and the junction held 14 bases outside the gene matches. The germline CDR1 and CDR2 sequences are LNHNV and YYDKDF (reference sequence).

The rearrangement uses TRBV2 and TRBJ1-2; D gene uncertain. CDR1 is SNHLY and CDR2 is FYNNEI in the germline V gene. The CDR3 is 17 amino acids. Deletions cut 6 bases from V and 5 bases from J, with 25 bases between. The CDR3 bases are TGTGCCAGCAGGACTTTTTGGAACACTTTTTCGCCTTATGGCTACACCTTC. It yields the protein CASRTFWNTFSPYGYTF.

The chain joins TRBV5-8 to TRBJ2-7, with D possibly TRBD2 on 5 matching bases. This CDR3 contains 16 residues. Trimming stripped 4 bases from V and 3 bases from J, with 20 bases between. CDR1 is SGHTS and CDR2 is YDEGEE in the germline V gene. The CDR3 is CASSTLRMRVSYEQYF. The CDR3 bases are TGTGCCAGCAGCACCTTGCGGATGAGGGTGAGCTACGAGCAGTACTTC.

This chain uses TRBV4-1 with TRBJ1-5, with 7 bases aligning to TRBD1. Germline trimming cut 3 bases from V and 2 bases from J; bases unmatched to any gene: 13. The CDR3 has 18 residues. The V gene's germline CDR1 is MGHRA and CDR2 YSYEKL. CDR3 sequence reads: CASSHPGTDLKGNQPQHF. DNA for the CDR3: TGCGCCAGCAGCCACCCCGGGACAGATCTGAAGGGCAATCAGCCCCAGCATTTT.

The chain has TRBV7-9 and TRBJ2-7; the match to TRBD1 covers 7 bases. From germline, CDR1 is SEHNR and CDR2 FQNEAQ (reference sequence). The CDR3 covers 16 residues. J lost 2 bases, V lost 4 bases, and 11 bases had no gene match. This CDR3 is CASSSRPGQPTYEQYF. The CDR3 nucleotides are TGTGCCAGCAGCTCACGGCCGGGACAGCCAACCTACGAGCAGTACTTC. The full variable domain, its missing parts supplied by reference TRBV7-9 and TRBJ2-7, is DTGVSQNPRHKITKRGQNVTFRCDPISEHNRLYWYRQTLGQGPEFLTYFQNEAQLEKSRLLSDRFSAERPKGSFSTLEIQRTEQGDSAMYLCASSSRPGQPTYEQYFGPGTRLTVT.

The V call is TRBV7-2, the J call TRBJ2-7; 7 positions agree with TRBD1. Trimming cost V 7 bases and J 7 bases; bases outside gene matches: 13. Germline values: CDR1 SGHTA, CDR2 FQGNSA. This CDR3 is 14 amino acids long. The CDR3 DNA sequence: TGTGCCAGCATGGAAAAGTCCAGGGGGAGAGAGCAGTACTTC. Translation: CASMEKSRGREQYF.

The chain is built from TRBV18 and TRBJ2-2; perhaps TRBD1 as D (5 bases). The ends were cut back, 4 bases at V and 3 bases at J, with 9 bases in the middle. Germline CDR1 KGHSH, CDR2 LQKENI. The CDR3 extends over 14 amino acids. The DNA for the CDR3 is TGTGCCAGCTCACTGATCAGGGACACCGGGGAGCTGTTTTTT. Protein product: CASSLIRDTGELFF.

This sequence joins TRBV5-1 and TRBJ1-3; possibly TRBD1 for D (5 bases). V was trimmed by 4 bases and J by 3 bases, leaving 11 bases between them. This CDR3 spans 14 amino acids. The germline gives CDR1 SGHRS, CDR2 YFSETQ. This CDR3 is CASSPGGGGNTIYF. Here the CDR3 DNA reads TGCGCCAGCAGCCCTGGCGGGGGTGGAAACACCATATATTTT.

V gene TRBV15 combines with J gene TRBJ1-5, with 7 bases that match TRBD1. Germline CDR1 is LNHNV and CDR2 is YYDKDF (reference sequence). The CDR3 loop spans 15 amino acids. V was pared by 2 bases and J by 3 bases, with 4 bases of the junction left unmatched. CDR3 protein: CATSRIGQVNQPQHF. The CDR3 region has the DNA TGTGCCACCAGCAGAATCGGACAGGTCAATCAGCCCCAGCATTTT.

The rearrangement links TRBV5-4 to TRBJ2-5; 7 nucleotides agree with TRBD2. V shed 10 bases, J shed 2 bases, and the junction held 11 bases outside the gene matches. The CDR3 spans 14 residues. Germline CDR1 reads SGHNT; CDR2 reads YYREEE (reference sequence). As DNA, the CDR3 is TGTGCCTGCCGCGGGAGCGTGGGTCAAGAGACCCAGTACTTC. Amino acids: CACRGSVGQETQYF. Full variable domain (outside the CDR3, taken from reference TRBV5-4 and TRBJ2-5): ETGVTQSPTHLIKTRGQQVTLRCSSQSGHNTVSWYQQALGQGPQFIFQYYREEENGRGNFPPRFSGLQFPNYSSELNVNALELDDSALYLCACRGSVGQETQYFGPGTRLLVL.

The V gene is TRBV5-1, the J gene TRBJ2-2; TRBD1 agrees at 7 bases. The CDR3 runs 16 residues. V dropped 0 bases and J dropped 1; count of bases not matched to a gene: 3. Looked up from germline, CDR1 is SGHRS and CDR2 is YFSETQ. CDR3 in DNA: TGCGCCAGCAGCTTGGATACAGGGGTGAACACCGGGGAGCTGTTTTTT. Protein product: CASSLDTGVNTGELFF.

This rearrangement joins TRBV2 to TRBJ2-5, with 11 bases that match TRBD2. Germline V gives CDR1 SNHLY, CDR2 FYNNEI. J lost 5 bases, V lost 5 bases, and 4 bases had no gene match. The CDR3 contains 14 residues. CDR3: CASSNLAGGETQYF. The CDR3 DNA reads TGTGCCAGCAGTAATCTAGCGGGGGGCGAGACCCAGTACTTC.

The chain combines TRBV9 with TRBJ2-3, with 12 bases aligning to TRBD2. This CDR3 comprises 18 residues. V shed 0 bases, J shed 2 bases, and the junction held 7 bases outside the gene matches. Germline V gives CDR1 SGDLS, CDR2 YYNGEE. This CDR3 reads CASSVGQLAGGITDTQYF. The DNA for the CDR3 is TGTGCCAGCAGCGTAGGGCAACTAGCGGGAGGAATCACAGATACGCAGTATTTT.

The chain carries TRBV2 and TRBJ1-1; 7 bases agree with TRBD1. CDR3 length equals 13 residues. Germline V gene sequence: CDR1 SNHLY, CDR2 FYNNEI. V shed 6 bases and J 4 bases; nucleotides not matched to a gene: 5. This CDR3 reads CASSAQGRTEAFF. The CDR3 bases are TGTGCCAGCAGCGCACAGGGGCGCACTGAAGCTTTCTTT.